In this sample, the clone carrying this T cell receptor (beta chain) turned up a few times. Germline CDR1 reads SNHLY; CDR2 reads FYNNEI. This CDR3 comprises 16 residues. V lost 4 bases and J lost 5; bases outside the gene matches: 11. The source of the sample is a study of CD8 T cells in ankylosing spondylitis. TCRdb fed the 5' RACE reads into MiXCR, producing one record per CDR3 protein. The table lists just under 95,000 distinct CDR3 sequences, about 9% of them singletons. The gene calls are TRBV2 and TRBJ2-5; 9 bases match TRBD1. Sequencing was performed on blood, either unsorted or a sorted T cell fraction (not recorded which). The TCR was taken from a male donor with ankylosing spondylitis or in good health (not recorded which). The CDR3 bases are TGTGCCAGCAGTGGGGGAAGGACAGGGGCTCGGGAGACCCAGTACTTC. It is translated as CASSGGRTGARETQYF. The variable domain in full, with the rest retrieved from reference TRBV2 and TRBJ2-5, is EPEVTQTPSHQVTQMGQEVILRCVPISNHLYFYWYRQILGQKVEFLVSFYNNEISEKSEIFDDQFSVERPDGSNFTLKIRSTKLEDSAMYFCASSGGRTGARETQYFGPGTRLLVL.